This T cell receptor beta chain was recovered during a study of shared clonotypes between healthy human individuals. About the study: Donors consisted of a couple of women and three men between 18 and 49.

Trimming pared 5 bases from V and 0 bases from J, leaving 13 bases between. CDR3 length: 14 residues. Per germline, CDR1 GTSNPN and CDR2 SVGIG (reference sequence). Method: immunoSEQ multiplex PCR; TCRdb's copy keeps in-frame clones and lacks some. The data show about 1 million clones, roughly 80% seen once. The clonotype was recovered from a young man in good health. The chain has TRBV30 and TRBJ1-1; perhaps TRBD1 as D (6 bases). Sample: memory CD4+ T cells sorted from blood. Stated subset: CD45RA-negative fraction. CDR3 in amino acids: CAWDRQAMNTEAFF. The CDR3 bases are TGTGCCTGGGATAGACAGGCCATGAACACTGAAGCTTTCTTT.